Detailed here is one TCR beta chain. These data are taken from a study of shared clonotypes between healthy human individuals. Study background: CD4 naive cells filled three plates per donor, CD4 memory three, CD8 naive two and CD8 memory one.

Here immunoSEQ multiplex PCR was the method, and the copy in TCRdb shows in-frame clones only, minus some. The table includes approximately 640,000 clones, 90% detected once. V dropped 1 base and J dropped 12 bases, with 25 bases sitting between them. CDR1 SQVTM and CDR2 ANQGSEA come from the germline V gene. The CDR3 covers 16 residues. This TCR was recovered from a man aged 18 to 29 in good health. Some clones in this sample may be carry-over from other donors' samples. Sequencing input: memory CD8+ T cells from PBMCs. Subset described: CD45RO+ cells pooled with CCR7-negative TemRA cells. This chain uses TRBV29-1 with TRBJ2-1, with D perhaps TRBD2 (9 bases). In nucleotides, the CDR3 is TGCAGCGTTGAAGGAAGCCAGGGGGCTAGCGGGATTGTGCAGTTCTTC. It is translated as CSVEGSQGASGIVQFF.